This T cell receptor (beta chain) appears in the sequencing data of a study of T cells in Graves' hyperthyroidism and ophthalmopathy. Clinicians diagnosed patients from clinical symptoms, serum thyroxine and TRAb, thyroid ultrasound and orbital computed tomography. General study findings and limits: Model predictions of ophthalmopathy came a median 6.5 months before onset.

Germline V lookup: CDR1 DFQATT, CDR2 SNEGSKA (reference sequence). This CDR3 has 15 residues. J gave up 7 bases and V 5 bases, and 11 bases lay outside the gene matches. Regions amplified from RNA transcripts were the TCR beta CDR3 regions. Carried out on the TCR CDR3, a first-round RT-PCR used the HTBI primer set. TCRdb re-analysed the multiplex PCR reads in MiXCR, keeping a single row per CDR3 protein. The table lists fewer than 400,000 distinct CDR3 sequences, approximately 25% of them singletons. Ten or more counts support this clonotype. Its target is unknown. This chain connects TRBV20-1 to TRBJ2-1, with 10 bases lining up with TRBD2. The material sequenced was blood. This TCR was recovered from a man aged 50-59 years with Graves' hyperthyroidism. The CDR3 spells CSASDPGLASNEQFF. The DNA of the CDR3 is TGCAGTGCTTCCGATCCGGGACTAGCGTCGAATGAGCAGTTCTTC.